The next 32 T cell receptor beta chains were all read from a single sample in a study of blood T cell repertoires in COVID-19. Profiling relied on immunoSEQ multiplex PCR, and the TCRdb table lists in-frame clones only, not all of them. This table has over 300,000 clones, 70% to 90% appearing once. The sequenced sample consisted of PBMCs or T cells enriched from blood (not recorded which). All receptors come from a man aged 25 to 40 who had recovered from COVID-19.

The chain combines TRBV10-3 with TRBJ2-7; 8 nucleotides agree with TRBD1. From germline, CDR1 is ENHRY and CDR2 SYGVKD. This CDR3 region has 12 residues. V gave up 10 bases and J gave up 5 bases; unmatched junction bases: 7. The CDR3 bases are TGTGCCACCAAAGGACAGGGCAACGAGCAGTACTTC. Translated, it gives CATKGQGNEQYF.

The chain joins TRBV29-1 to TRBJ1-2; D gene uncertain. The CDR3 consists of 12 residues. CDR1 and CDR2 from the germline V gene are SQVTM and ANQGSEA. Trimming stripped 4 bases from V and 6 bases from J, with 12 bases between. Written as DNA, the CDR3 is TGCAGCGTTGCTGCTGGGCCCAATGGCTACACCTTC. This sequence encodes CSVAAGPNGYTF.

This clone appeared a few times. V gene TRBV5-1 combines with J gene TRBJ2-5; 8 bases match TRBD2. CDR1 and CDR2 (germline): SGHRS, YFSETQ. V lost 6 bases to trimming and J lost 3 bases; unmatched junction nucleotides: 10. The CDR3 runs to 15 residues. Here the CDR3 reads CASKEGGGPEETQYF. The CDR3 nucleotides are TGCGCCAGCAAGGAGGGCGGGGGGCCTGAAGAGACCCAGTACTTC.

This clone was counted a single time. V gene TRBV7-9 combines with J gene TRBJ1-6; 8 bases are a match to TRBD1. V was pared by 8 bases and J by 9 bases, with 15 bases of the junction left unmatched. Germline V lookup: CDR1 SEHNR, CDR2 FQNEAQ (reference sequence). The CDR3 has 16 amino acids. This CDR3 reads CASSEWGQVNPSPLHF. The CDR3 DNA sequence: TGTGCCAGCTCCGAATGGGGACAGGTGAATCCTTCACCCCTCCACTTT.

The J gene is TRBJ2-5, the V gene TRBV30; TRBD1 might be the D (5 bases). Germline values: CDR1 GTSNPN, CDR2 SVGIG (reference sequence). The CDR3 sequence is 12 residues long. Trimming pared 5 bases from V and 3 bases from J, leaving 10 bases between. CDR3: CAWQGWEETQYF. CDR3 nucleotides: TGTGCCTGGCAGGGATGGGAAGAGACCCAGTACTTC.

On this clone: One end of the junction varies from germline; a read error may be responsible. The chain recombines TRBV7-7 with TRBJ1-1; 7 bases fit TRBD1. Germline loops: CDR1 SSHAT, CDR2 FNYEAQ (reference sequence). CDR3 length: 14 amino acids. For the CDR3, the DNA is TGTGCTAGCAGCTTAGGGACAGCGAACACTGAAGCTTTCTTT. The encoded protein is CASSLGTANTEAFF.

The CDR3 reads CASRRGGDTGELFF. The CDR3 DNA reads as TGTGCCAGCAGGCGCGGGGGGGACACCGGGGAGCTGTTTTTT. The V and J genes are TRBV2 and TRBJ2-2, with 9 bases fitting TRBD2. V was pared by 6 bases and J by 3 bases, with 2 bases of the junction left unmatched. The CDR3 runs 14 residues. The germline CDR1 and CDR2 sequences are SNHLY and FYNNEI.

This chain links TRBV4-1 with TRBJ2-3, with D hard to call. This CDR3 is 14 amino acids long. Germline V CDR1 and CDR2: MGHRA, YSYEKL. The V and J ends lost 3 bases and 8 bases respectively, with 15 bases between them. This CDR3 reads CASSHPPWSVTQYF. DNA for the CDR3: TGCGCCAGCAGCCACCCTCCATGGTCGGTTACGCAGTATTTT.

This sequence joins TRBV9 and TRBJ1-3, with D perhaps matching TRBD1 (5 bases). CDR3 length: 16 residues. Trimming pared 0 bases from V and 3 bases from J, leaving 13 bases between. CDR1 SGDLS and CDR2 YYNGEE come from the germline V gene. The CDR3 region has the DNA TGTGCCAGCAGCGTAGGTGGTCAGGGCGTTGGAAACACCATATATTTT. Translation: CASSVGGQGVGNTIYF. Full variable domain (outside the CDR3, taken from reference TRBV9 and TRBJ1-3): DSGVTQTPKHLITATGQRVTLRCSPRSGDLSVYWYQQSLDQGLQFLIQYYNGEERAKGNILERFSAQQFPDLHSELNLSSLELGDSALYFCASSVGGQGVGNTIYFGEGSWLTVV.

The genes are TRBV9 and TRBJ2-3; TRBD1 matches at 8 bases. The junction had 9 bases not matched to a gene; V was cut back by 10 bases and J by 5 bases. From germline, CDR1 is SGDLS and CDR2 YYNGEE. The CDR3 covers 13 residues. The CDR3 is CAGGRGPEDTQYF. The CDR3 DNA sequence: TGTGCCGGAGGCAGGGGGCCCGAAGATACGCAGTATTTT.

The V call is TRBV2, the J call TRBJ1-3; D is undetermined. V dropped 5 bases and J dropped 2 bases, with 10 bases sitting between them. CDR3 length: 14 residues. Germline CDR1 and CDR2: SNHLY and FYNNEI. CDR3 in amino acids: CASSIGQTGNTIYF. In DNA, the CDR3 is TGTGCCAGCAGTATTGGGCAGACTGGAAACACCATATATTTT.

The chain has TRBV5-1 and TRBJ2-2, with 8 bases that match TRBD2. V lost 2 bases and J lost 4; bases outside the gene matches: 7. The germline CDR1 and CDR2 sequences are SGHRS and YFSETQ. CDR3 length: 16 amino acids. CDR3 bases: TGCGCCAGCAGCTTCGGAACTAGCGGTACCACCGGGGAGCTGTTTTTT. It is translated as CASSFGTSGTTGELFF.

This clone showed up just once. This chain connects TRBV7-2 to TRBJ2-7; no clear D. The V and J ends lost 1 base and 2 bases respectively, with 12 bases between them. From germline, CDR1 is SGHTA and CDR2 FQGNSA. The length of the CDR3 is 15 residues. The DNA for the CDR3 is TGTGCCAGCAGCTTAGTTTCCGTTAGTCCCTACGAGCAGTACTTC. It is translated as CASSLVSVSPYEQYF.

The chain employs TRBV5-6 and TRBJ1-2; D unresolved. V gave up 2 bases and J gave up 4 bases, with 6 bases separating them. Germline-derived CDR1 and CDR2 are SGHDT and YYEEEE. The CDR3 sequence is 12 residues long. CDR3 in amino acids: CASSLSSYGYTF. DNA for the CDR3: TGTGCCAGCAGCTTAAGTAGCTATGGCTACACCTTC.

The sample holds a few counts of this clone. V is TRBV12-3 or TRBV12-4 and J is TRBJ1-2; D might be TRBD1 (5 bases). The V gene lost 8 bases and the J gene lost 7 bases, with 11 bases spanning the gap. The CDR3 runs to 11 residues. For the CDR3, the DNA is TGTGCCAGCGCAGGGCGGGGTGGCTACACCTTC. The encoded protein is CASAGRGGYTF.

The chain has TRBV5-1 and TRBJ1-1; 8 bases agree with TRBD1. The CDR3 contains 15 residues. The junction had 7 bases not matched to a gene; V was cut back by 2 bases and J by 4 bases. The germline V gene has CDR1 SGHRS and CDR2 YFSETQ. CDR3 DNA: TGCGCCAGCAGCTTTGACAGGGGAGTGGTCACTGAAGCTTTCTTT. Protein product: CASSFDRGVVTEAFF. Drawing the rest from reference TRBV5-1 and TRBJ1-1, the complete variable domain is KAGVTQTPRYLIKTRGQQVTLSCSPISGHRSVSWYQQTPGQGLQFLFEYFSETQRNKGNFPGRFSGRQFSNSRSEMNVSTLELGDSALYLCASSFDRGVVTEAFFGQGTRLTVV.

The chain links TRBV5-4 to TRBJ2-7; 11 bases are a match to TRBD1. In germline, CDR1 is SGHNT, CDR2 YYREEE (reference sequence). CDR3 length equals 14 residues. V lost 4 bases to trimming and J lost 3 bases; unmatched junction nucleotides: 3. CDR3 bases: TGTGCCAGCAGCCGGGACAGGGGGAACTACGAGCAGTACTTC. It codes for CASSRDRGNYEQYF.

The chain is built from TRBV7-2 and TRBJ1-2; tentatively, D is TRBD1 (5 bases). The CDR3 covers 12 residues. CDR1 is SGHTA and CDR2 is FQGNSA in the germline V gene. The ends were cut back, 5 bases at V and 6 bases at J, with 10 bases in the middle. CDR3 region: CASSAQGHGYTF. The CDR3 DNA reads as TGTGCCAGCAGCGCGCAGGGCCATGGCTACACCTTC.

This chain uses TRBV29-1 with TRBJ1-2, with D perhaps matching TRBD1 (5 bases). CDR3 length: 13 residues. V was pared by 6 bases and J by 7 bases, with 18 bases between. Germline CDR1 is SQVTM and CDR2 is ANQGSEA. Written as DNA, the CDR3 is TGCAGCGTAGGATTGGACGGGGGACGTGGCTACACCTTC. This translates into CSVGLDGGRGYTF.

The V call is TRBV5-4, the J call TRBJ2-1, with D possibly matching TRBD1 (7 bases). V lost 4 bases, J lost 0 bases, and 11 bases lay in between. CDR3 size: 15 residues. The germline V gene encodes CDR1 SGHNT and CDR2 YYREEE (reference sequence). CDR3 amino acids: CASSPGGSSYNEQFF. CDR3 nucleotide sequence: TGTGCCAGCAGCCCAGGGGGGAGCTCCTACAATGAGCAGTTCTTC.

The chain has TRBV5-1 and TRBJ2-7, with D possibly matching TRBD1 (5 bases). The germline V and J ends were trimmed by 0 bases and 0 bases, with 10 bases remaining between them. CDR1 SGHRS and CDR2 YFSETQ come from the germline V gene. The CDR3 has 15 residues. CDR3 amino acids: CASSLGQTVSYEQYF. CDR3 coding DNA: TGCGCCAGCAGCTTGGGACAGACAGTCTCCTACGAGCAGTACTTC.

The CDR3 spells CAITGAREQYF. CDR3 nucleotide sequence: TGTGCCATTACAGGGGCTCGAGAGCAGTACTTC. The chain recombines TRBV10-3 with TRBJ2-7; 7 nucleotides line up with TRBD1. The CDR3 is made up of 11 amino acids. V trimming: 9 bases; J trimming: 7 bases; junction bases outside the gene matches: 6. In germline, CDR1 is ENHRY, CDR2 SYGVKD.

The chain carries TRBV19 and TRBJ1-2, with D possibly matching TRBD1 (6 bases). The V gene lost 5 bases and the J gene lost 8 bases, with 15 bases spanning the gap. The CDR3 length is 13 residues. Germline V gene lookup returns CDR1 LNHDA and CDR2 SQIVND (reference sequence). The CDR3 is CASSWAGENGYTF. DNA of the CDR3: TGTGCCAGTAGTTGGGCAGGGGAAAACGGCTACACCTTC.

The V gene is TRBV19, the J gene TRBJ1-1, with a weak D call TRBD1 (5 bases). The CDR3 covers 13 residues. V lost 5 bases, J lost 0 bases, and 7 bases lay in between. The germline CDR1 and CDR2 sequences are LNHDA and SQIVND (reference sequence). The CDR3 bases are TGTGCCAGTAGTGTACAGGTGAACACTGAAGCTTTCTTT. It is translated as CASSVQVNTEAFF.

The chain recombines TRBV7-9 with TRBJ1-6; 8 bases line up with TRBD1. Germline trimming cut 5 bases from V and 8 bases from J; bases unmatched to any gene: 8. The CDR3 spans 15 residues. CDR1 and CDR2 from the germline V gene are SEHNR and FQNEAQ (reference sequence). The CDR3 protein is CASSHVYRGYSPLHF. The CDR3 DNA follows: TGTGCCAGCAGCCACGTGTACAGGGGGTATTCACCCCTCCACTTT.

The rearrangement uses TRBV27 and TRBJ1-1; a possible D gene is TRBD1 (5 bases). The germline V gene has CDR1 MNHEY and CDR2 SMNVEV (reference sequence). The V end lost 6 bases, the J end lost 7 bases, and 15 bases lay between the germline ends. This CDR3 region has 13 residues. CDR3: CASSPGTVYEAFF. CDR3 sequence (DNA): TGTGCCAGCAGCCCCGGGACTGTGTATGAAGCTTTCTTT.

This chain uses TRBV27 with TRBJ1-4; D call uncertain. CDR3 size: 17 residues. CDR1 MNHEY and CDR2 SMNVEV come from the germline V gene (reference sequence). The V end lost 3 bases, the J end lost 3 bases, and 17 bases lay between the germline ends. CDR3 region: CASSFVKTPGSNEKLFF. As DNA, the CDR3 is TGTGCCAGCAGTTTTGTTAAGACTCCGGGGTCTAATGAAAAACTGTTTTTT.

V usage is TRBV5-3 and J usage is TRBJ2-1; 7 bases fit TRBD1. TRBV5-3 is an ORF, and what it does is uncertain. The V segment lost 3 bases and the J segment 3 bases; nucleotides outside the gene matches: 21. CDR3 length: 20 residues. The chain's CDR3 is CARSCCLRQGSSSLYNEQFF. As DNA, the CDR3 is TGTGCCAGAAGCTGTTGCCTTCGACAGGGATCCTCGAGTCTCTACAATGAGCAGTTCTTC.

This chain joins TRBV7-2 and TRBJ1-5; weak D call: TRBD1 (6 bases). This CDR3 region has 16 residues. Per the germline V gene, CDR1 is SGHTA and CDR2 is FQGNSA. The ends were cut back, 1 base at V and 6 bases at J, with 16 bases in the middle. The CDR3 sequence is CASSLGYRARGQPQHF. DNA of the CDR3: TGTGCCAGCAGCTTAGGGTACAGGGCGAGAGGTCAGCCCCAGCATTTT.

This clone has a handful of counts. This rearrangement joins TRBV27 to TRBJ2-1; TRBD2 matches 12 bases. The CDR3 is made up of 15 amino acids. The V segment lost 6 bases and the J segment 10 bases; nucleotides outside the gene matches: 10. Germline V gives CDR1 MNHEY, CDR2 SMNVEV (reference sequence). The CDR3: CASSLTSGGSREQFF. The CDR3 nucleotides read TGTGCCAGCAGCCTGACTAGCGGGGGAAGTCGCGAGCAGTTCTTC.

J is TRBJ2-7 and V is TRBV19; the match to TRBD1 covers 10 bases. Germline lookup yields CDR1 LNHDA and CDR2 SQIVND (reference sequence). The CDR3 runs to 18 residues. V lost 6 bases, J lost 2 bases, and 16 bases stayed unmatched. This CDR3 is CASSLTRRTGTGAYEQYF. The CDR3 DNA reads TGTGCCAGTAGCCTAACACGCCGCACCGGGACAGGGGCCTACGAGCAGTACTTC.

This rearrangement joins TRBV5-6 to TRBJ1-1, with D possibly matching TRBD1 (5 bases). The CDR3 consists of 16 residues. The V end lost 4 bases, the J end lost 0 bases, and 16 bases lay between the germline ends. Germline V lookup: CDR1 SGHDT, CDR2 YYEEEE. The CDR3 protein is CASSQMSRQMNTEAFF. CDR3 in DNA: TGTGCCAGCAGCCAGATGTCCAGACAGATGAACACTGAAGCTTTCTTT.